This TCR beta chain was observed in a study of response to subunit inactivated influenza vaccine. With 5 bases removed from V and 0 bases from J, the gap between germline ends came to 12 bases. CDR3 length equals 15 residues. Germline V CDR1 and CDR2: MGHDK, SYGVNS. TCRdb re-called the RT-PCR reads with MiXCR, one entry per CDR3 protein. Of more than 150,000 distinct CDR3 sequences in the sample, around 9.2% were seen once. Sequenced here: non-naive T cells sorted from PBMCs, sampled on the day of vaccination. This sequence was found in a middle-aged man who received an inactivated influenza vaccine. The chain recombines TRBV25-1 with TRBJ2-3, with D unclear. CDR3 sequence (DNA): TGTGCCAGCAGTTCCCCCGCAATTAGCACAGATACGCAGTATTTT. Encoded protein: CASSSPAISTDTQYF.